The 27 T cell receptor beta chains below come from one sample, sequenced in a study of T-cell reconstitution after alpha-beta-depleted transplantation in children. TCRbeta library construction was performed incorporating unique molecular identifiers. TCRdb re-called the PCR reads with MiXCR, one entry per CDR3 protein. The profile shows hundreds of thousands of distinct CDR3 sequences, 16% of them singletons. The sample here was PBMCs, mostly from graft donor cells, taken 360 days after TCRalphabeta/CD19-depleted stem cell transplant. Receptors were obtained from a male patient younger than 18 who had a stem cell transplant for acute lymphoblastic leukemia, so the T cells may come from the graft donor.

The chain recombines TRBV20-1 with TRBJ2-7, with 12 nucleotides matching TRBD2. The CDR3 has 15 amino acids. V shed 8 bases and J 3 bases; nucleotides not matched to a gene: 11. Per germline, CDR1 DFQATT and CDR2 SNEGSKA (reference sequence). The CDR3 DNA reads TGCAGTAAACTGAGACGGACTAGCGGGAACTACGAGCAGTACTTC. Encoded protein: CSKLRRTSGNYEQYF.

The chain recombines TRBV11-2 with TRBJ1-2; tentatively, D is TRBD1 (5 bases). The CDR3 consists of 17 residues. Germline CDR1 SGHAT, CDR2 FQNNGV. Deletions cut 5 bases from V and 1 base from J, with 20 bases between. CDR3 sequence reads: CASSLGTGSEDNYGYTF. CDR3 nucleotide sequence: TGTGCCAGCAGCCTGGGGACCGGGTCTGAGGATAACTATGGCTACACCTTC. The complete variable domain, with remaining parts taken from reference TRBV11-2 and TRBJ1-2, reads EAGVAQSPRYKIIEKRQSVAFWCNPISGHATLYWYQQILGQGPKLLIQFQNNGVVDDSQLPKDRFSAERLKGVDSTLKIQPAKLEDSAVYLCASSLGTGSEDNYGYTFGSGTRLTVV.

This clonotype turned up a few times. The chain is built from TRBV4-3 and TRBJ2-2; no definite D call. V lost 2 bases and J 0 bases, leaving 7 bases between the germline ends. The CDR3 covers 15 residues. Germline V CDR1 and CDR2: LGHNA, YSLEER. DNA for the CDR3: TGCGCCAGCAGCCAAAGTTTAGCGAACACCGGGGAGCTGTTTTTT. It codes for CASSQSLANTGELFF.

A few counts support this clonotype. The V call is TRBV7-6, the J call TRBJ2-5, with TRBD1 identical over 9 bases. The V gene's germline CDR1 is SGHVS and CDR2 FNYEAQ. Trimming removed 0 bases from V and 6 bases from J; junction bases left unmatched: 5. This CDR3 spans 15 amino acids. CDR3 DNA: TGTGCCAGCAGCTTAGCGGGACAGGGACCAAAGACCCAGTACTTC. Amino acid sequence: CASSLAGQGPKTQYF. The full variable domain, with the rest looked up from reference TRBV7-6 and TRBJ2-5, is GAGVSQSPRYKVTKRGQDVALRCDPISGHVSLYWYRQALGQGPEFLTYFNYEAQQDKSGLPNDRFSAERPEGSISTLTIQRTEQRDSAMYRCASSLAGQGPKTQYFGPGTRLLVL.

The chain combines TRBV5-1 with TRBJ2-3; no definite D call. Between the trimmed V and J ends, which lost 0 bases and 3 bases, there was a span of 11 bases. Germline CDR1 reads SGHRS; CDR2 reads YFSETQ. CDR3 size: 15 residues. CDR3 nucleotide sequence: TGCGCCAGCAGCTTGGGTGGCGGTGAAACAGATACGCAGTATTTT. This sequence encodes CASSLGGGETDTQYF.

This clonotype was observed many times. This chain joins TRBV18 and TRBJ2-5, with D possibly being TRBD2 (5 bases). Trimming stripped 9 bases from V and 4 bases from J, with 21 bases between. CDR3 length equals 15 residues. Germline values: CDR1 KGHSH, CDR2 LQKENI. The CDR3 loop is CASHEDALRVETQYF. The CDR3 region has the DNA TGTGCCAGTCACGAAGACGCGTTGAGGGTAGAGACCCAGTACTTC. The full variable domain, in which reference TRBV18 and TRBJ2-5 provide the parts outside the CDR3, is NAGVMQNPRHLVRRRGQEARLRCSPMKGHSHVYWYRQLPEEGLKFMVYLQKENIIDESGMPKERFSAEFPKEGPSILRIQQVVRGDSAAYFCASHEDALRVETQYFGPGTRLLVL.

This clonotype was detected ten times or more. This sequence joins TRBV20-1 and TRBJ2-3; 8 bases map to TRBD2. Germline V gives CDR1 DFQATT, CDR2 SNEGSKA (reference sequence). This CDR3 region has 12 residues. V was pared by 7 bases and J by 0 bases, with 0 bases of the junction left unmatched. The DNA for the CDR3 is TGCAGTGGCGGGAGGAGCACAGATACGCAGTATTTT. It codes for CSGGRSTDTQYF.

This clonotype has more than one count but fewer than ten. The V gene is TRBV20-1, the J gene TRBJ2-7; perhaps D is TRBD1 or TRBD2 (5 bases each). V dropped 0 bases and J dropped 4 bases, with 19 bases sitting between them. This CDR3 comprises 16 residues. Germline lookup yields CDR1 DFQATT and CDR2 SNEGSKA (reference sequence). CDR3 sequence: CSARDSGVRGSYEQYF. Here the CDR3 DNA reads TGCAGTGCTAGAGATTCGGGTGTGAGGGGATCATACGAGCAGTACTTC.

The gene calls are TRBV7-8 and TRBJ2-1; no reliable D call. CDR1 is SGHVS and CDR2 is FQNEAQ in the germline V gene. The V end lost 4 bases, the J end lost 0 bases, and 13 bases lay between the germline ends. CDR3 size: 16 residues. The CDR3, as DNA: TGTGCCAGCAGCTCCAACGACTGGCCCTCCTACAATGAGCAGTTCTTC. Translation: CASSSNDWPSYNEQFF.

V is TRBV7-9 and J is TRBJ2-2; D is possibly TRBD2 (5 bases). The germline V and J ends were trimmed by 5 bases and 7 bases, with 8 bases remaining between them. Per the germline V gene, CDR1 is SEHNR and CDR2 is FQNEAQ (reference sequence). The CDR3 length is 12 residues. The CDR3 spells CASSRGHGELFF. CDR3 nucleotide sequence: TGTGCCAGCAGCCGGGGTCACGGGGAGCTGTTTTTT.

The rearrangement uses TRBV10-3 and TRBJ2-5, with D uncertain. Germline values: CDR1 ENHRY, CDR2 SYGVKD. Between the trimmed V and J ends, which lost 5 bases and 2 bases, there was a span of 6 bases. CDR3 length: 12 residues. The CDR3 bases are TGTGCCATCAGTCAGCTTCAAGAGACCCAGTACTTC. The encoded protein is CAISQLQETQYF.

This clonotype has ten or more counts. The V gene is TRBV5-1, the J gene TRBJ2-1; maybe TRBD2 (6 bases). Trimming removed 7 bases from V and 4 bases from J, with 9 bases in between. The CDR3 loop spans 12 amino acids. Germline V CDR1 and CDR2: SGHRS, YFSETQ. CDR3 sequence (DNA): TGCGCCAGCCGGGACTCATACAATGAGCAGTTCTTC. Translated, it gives CASRDSYNEQFF.

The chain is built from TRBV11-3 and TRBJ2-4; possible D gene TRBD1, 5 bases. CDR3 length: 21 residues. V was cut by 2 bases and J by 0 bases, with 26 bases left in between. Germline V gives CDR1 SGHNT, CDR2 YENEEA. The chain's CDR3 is CASSLLGRAGLHPGAKNIQYF. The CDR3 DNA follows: TGTGCCAGCAGCTTATTGGGCAGGGCTGGGCTACACCCAGGAGCCAAAAACATTCAGTACTTC.

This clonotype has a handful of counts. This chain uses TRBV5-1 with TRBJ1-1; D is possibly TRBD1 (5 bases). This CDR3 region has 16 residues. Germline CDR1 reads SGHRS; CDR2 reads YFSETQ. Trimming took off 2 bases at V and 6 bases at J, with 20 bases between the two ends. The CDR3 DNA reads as TGCGCCAGCAGCTTCACGTTTGCGCCTGGGGGGGCTGAAGCTTTCTTT. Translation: CASSFTFAPGGAEAFF.

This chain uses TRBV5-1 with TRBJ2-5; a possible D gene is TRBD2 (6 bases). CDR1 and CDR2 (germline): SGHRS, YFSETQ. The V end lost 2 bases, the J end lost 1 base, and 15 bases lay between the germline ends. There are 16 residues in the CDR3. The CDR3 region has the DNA TGCGCCAGCAGCTTCCATAAGGGTAGCGGCCAAGAGACCCAGTACTTC. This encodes CASSFHKGSGQETQYF.

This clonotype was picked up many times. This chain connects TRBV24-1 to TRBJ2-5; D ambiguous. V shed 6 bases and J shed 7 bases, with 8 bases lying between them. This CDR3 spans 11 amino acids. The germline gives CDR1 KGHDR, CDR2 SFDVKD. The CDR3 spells CATSLGATQYF. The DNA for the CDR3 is TGTGCCACCAGTTTAGGTGCGACCCAGTACTTC.

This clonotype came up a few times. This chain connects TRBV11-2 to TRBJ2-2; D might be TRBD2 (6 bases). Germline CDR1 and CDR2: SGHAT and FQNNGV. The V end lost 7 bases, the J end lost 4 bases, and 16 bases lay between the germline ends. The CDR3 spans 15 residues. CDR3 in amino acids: CASTQLGRSTGELFF. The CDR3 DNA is TGTGCCAGCACCCAACTCGGGAGAAGCACCGGGGAGCTGTTTTTT.

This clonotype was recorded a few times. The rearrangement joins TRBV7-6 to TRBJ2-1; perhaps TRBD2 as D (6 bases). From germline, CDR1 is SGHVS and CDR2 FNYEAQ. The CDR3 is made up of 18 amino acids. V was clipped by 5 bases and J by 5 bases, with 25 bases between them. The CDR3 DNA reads TGTGCCAGCAGCAAGACCACTCCCCTAGCGACGGGGAACAATGAGCAGTTCTTC. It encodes CASSKTTPLATGNNEQFF.

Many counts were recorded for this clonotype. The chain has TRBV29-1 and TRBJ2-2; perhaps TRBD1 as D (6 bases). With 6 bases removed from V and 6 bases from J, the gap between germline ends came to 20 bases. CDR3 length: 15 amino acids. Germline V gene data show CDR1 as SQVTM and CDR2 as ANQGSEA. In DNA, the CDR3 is TGCAGCGTCGAACACCGGGACACCCCACCCGGGGAGCTGTTTTTT. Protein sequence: CSVEHRDTPPGELFF.

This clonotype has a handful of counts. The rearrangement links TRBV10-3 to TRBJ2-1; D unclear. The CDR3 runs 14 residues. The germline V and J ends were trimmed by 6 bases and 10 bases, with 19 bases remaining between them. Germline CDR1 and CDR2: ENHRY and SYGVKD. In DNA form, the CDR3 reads TGTGCCATCAGATACGGCATAAGTGTCCTAGAGCAGTTCTTC. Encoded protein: CAIRYGISVLEQFF.

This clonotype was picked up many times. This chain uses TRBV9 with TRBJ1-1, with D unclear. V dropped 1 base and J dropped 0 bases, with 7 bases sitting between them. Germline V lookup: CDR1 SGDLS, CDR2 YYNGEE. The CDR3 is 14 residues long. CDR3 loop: CASSVIAMNTEAFF. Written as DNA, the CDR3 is TGTGCCAGCAGCGTAATAGCTATGAACACTGAAGCTTTCTTT. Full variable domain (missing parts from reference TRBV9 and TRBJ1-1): DSGVTQTPKHLITATGQRVTLRCSPRSGDLSVYWYQQSLDQGLQFLIQYYNGEERAKGNILERFSAQQFPDLHSELNLSSLELGDSALYFCASSVIAMNTEAFFGQGTRLTVV.

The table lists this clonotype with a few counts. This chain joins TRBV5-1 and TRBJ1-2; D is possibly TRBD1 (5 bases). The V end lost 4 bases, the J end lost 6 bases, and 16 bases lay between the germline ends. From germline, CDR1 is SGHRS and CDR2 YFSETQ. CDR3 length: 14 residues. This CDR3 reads CASSVPGVGDGYTF. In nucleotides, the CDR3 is TGCGCCAGCAGCGTACCCGGGGTAGGGGATGGCTACACCTTC.

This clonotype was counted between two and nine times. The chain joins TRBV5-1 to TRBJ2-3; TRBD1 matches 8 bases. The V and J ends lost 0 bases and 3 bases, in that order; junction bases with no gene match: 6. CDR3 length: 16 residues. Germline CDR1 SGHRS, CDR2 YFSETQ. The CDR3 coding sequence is TGCGCCAGCAGCTTGGGGACAGGGCTACTTACAGATACGCAGTATTTT. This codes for CASSLGTGLLTDTQYF.

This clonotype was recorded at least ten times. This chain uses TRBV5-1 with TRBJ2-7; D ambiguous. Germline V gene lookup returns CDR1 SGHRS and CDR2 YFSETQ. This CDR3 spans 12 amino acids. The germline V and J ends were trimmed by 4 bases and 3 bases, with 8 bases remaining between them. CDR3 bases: TGCGCCAGCAGCAATCCCTACTACGAGCAGTACTTC. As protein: CASSNPYYEQYF.

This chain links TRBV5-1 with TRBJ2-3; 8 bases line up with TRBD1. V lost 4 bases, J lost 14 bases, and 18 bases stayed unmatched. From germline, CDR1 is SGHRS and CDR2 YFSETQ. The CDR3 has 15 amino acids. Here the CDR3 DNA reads TGCGCCAGCAGCATACTAACAGGGGGACCCGTAATTCGGTATTTT. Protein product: CASSILTGGPVIRYF.

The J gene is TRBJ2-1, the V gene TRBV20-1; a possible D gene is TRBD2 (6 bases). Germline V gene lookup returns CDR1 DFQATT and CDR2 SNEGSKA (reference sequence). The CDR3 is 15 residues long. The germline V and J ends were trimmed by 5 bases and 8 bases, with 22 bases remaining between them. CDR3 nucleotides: TGCAGTGCTCTCCCCCCGGACTATTCACAGGATGAGCAGTTCTTC. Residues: CSALPPDYSQDEQFF.

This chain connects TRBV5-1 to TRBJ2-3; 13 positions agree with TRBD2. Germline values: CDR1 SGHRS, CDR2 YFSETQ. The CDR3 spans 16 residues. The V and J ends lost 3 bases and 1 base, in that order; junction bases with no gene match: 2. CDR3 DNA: TGCGCCAGCAGCTGGGGACTAGCGGGACGCACAGATACGCAGTATTTT. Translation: CASSWGLAGRTDTQYF.